The T cell receptor (beta chain) described here comes from a study of T cells after yellow fever vaccination. This clonotype occurred a few times. Antigen: not known. MiXCR was run by TCRdb on the 5' RACE reads, yielding one entry per CDR3 protein. Of about 550,000 distinct CDR3 sequences in the sample, 15% to 20% are singletons; the top ten hold approximately 14%. General study findings and limits: The appearance of a small share of clonotypes in both CD4 and CD8 compartments was observed.

Per germline, CDR1 SEHNR and CDR2 FQNEAQ (reference sequence). The junction had 3 bases not matched to a gene; V was cut back by 0 bases and J by 6 bases. This CDR3 has 15 amino acids. This TCR came from a man aged 25 to 40 who received the YFV17D yellow fever vaccine. The rearrangement joins TRBV7-9 to TRBJ2-2; 8 bases are a match to TRBD2. Source: PBMCs, taken 15 days after the yellow fever booster vaccination. The DNA of the CDR3 is TGTGCCAGCAGCTTAGCCGGGAGGGCCTCCGGGGAGCTGTTTTTT. Amino acid sequence: CASSLAGRASGELFF.